This TCR beta chain came from a study of radiation and T cells in renal cell carcinoma. A note on this clone: Its antigen is unidentified.

Some clones are missing from TCRdb's copy, which holds only in-frame ones; the method was immunoSEQ multiplex PCR. The sample gives around 94,000 clones, around four fifths of which show up once; roughly 10% is in the top ten. Time point indicated: blood 4 weeks post-SBRT, at nephrectomy. Specified treatment: 15 Gy SBRT to primary tumor, nephrectomy 4 weeks later. Nephrectomy followed 15 Gy stereotactic body radiation by 4 weeks. The patient's renal cell carcinoma had clear cell pathology. Study observations and caveats: Pretreatment tumor biopsies were lacking, so baseline clonotypes are unknown. In blood, top tumor clones expanded by 2 weeks, shrinking by 4.

There are 15 residues in the CDR3. Between the trimmed V and J ends, which lost 4 bases and 2 bases, there was a span of 12 bases. Germline V gene sequence: CDR1 MNHEY, CDR2 SVGAGI. This clonotype was sampled from a man aged 50-59 years with renal cell carcinoma. Sequencing used blood, obtained from a patient whose treatment included radiotherapy and nephrectomy. The V call is TRBV6-5, the J call TRBJ2-1, with unresolved D. CDR3 region: CASSWARHTYNEQFF. Here the CDR3 DNA reads TGTGCCAGCAGTTGGGCACGTCATACCTACAATGAGCAGTTCTTC.